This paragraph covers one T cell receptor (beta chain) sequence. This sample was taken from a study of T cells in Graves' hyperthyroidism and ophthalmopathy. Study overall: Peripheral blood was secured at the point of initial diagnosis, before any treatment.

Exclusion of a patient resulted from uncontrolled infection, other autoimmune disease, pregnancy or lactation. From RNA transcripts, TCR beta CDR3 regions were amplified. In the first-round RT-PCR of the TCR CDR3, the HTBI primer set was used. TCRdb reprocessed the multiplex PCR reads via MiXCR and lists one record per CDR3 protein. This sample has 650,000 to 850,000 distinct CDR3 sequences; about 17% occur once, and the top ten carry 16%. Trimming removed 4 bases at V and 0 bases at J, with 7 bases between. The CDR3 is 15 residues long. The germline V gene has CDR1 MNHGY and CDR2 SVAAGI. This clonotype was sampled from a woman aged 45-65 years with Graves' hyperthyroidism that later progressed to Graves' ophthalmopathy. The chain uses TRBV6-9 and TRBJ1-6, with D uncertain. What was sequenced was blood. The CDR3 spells CASSFLTSYNSPLHF. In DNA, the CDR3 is TGTGCCAGCAGTTTTTTAACCTCCTATAATTCACCCCTCCACTTT.